Given below is one TCR beta chain in context. Its antigen is currently unknown. The V segment lost 3 bases and the J segment 6 bases; nucleotides outside the gene matches: 5. Per the germline V gene, CDR1 is MGHDK and CDR2 is SYGVNS. There are 14 residues in the CDR3. Each donor was nominally healthy when sampled (though unrecorded immune exposures were likely). Primers included in the PCR were 60 Vbeta and 13 Jbeta primers. The repertoire was sequenced with immunoSEQ multiplex PCR; TCRdb's copy has only in-frame clones and lacks some. The repertoire includes about 100,000 clones, 85% of them detected once, and around 3.9% sits in the top ten. The source of the sample is a study of cytomegalovirus exposure and HLA in healthy donors. Study findings and constraints: There were a few CMV-associated chains whose specificity for CMV antigens was confirmed in vitro. Common viral pathogens seemed, in a later analysis, to connect with several of the most significant clusters. Earlier analysis looked at TCR beta V segments, and most were productive about 87% or about 30% of the time.

Sequencing was carried out using PBMCs. This clonotype was obtained from a man aged 30 to 45 in good health and CMV-seronegative. The chain carries TRBV25-1 and TRBJ2-7; TRBD2 aligns across 10 bases. CDR3 coding DNA: TGTGCCAGCAGTGAGAAAGCGGGAGGGGGCGAGCAGTACTTC. It translates to CASSEKAGGGEQYF.